This is a list of T cell receptor beta chains from one sample in a study of cytomegalovirus exposure and HLA in healthy donors. Only in-frame clones appear in the TCRdb table, and some are missing; sequencing was by immunoSEQ multiplex PCR. Found here are 120,000 to 150,000 clones, roughly 89% of them singletons; the top ten hold roughly 4.8%. The sequenced sample consisted of PBMCs. The receptors were sampled from a man aged 18 to 35 in good health and CMV-seropositive. Both conserved end residues are part of each CDR3. A D gene is named only where the DNA matches it firmly.

-	TRBV2	TRBJ2-1	CASNSQLSSYNEQFF	TGTGCCAGCAATTCACAGTTAAGCTCTTACAATGAGCAGTTCTTC
-	TRBV30	TRBJ2-2	CAWRRGSTGELFF	TGTGCCTGGAGACGGGGGAGCACCGGGGAGCTGTTTTTT
-	TRBV6-4	TRBJ1-1	CASSAHENTEAFF	TGTGCCAGCAGTGCACATGAGAACACTGAAGCTTTCTTT
TRBD1	TRBV10-3	TRBJ2-7	CAISGRDRGYEQYF	TGTGCCATCAGTGGCCGGGACAGGGGTTACGAGCAGTACTTC
TRBD2	TRBV9	TRBJ2-1	CASSTTSGVYNEQFF	TGTGCCAGCAGCACCACTAGCGGAGTCTACAATGAGCAGTTCTTC
TRBD1	TRBV29-1	TRBJ1-2	CSVPGQTYGYTF	TGCAGCGTCCCGGGACAGACGTATGGCTACACCTTC
-	TRBV15	TRBJ1-1	CATSFGMNTEAFF	TGTGCCACATCGTTCGGGATGAACACTGAAGCTTTCTTT
-	TRBV30	TRBJ1-2	CAWEPQEAYGYTF	TGTGCCTGGGAGCCCCAGGAAGCCTATGGCTACACCTTC
-	TRBV30	TRBJ1-2	CAWSVRAGLGYTF	TGTGCCTGGAGTGTAAGGGCAGGGCTGGGCTACACCTTC
TRBD2	TRBV7-8	TRBJ2-2	CASSLGPSGRVLNTGELFF	TGTGCCAGCAGCTTAGGTCCTAGCGGGAGGGTACTTAACACCGGGGAGCTGTTTTTT
-	TRBV5-1	TRBJ2-7	CASSLGPTELAYEQYF	TGCGCCAGCAGCTTGGGGCCCACAGAACTAGCCTACGAGCAGTACTTC
-	TRBV7-9	TRBJ2-5	CASSFEVLETQYF	TGTGCCAGCAGCTTCGAGGTTCTAGAGACCCAGTACTTC
-	TRBV7-6	TRBJ2-1	CASSPGTPSGTFF	TGTGCCAGCAGCCCAGGGACACCGAGTGGGACGTTCTTC
-	TRBV29-1	TRBJ2-3	CSVEGRPDTQYF	TGCAGCGTTGAGGGCAGGCCAGATACGCAGTATTTT